These 21 T cell receptor beta chains share one sample of origin, sequenced in a study of CD8 T cells in ankylosing spondylitis (dated by TCRdb to 2016 to 2017). The library was built by means of 5' RACE. TCRdb records Illumina HiSeq 2500 as the sequencer. Through fastp at Q25 and MiXCR, TCRdb rebuilt clones from the public reads, retaining in-frame beta chains. Identical CDR3 proteins give one entry, which carries the most common genes and DNA. The sample table holds 180,000 or so distinct CDR3 sequences, of which roughly 11% were seen once. 25% to 30% of the sample is taken by the ten largest. Sequenced: blood, either unsorted or a sorted T cell fraction (not recorded which). The source is a male donor with ankylosing spondylitis or in good health (not recorded which).

The table lists this clonotype with a few counts. CDR3 sequence reads: CASSSRAGGTDTQYF. DNA of the CDR3: TGTGCCAGCAGCTCCCGTGCGGGGGGCACAGATACGCAGTATTTT. The V gene is TRBV7-2, the J gene TRBJ2-3, with 7 bases lining up with TRBD2. With 4 bases clipped from V and 1 base from J, the junction kept 5 bases outside the gene matches. The CDR3 extends over 15 amino acids. Germline CDR1 is SGHTA and CDR2 is FQGNSA.

In this sample, this clonotype turned up many times. The CDR3 sequence: CSPRGRRYGYTF. The CDR3 DNA sequence: TGCAGCCCTCGGGGAAGGCGCTATGGCTACACCTTC. The chain is built from TRBV29-1 and TRBJ1-2, with D uncertain. The CDR3 is 12 amino acids. Germline CDR1 reads SQVTM; CDR2 reads ANQGSEA. Trimming took 8 bases from V and 4 from J, leaving 14 bases between them.

This clonotype occurred many times. The chain employs TRBV12-3 or TRBV12-4 and TRBJ2-7, with TRBD2 matching over 12 bases. The CDR3 is 15 residues long. The ends lost 0 bases at V and 7 bases at J; junction bases unmatched: 4. The CDR3 loop is CASSLALAGGREQYF. The CDR3 nucleotides read TGTGCCAGCAGTTTAGCACTAGCGGGGGGTCGAGAGCAGTACTTC.

V is TRBV5-1 and J is TRBJ1-1, with no clear D. V was trimmed by 2 bases and J by 1 base, leaving 12 bases between them. The CDR3 sequence is 15 residues long. The germline V gene has CDR1 SGHRS and CDR2 YFSETQ. As DNA, the CDR3 is TGCGCCAGCAGCTTTGAGGGTTTGAAGAACACTGAAGCTTTCTTT. Its protein is CASSFEGLKNTEAFF.

This chain joins TRBV18 and TRBJ1-1; tentatively, D is TRBD1 (5 bases). Trimming removed 8 bases from V and 1 base from J, with 11 bases in between. This CDR3 region has 13 residues. From germline, CDR1 is KGHSH and CDR2 LQKENI. The CDR3 loop reads CASTGTANTEAFF. In DNA, the CDR3 is TGTGCCAGCACCGGGACCGCGAACACTGAAGCTTTCTTT.

This clonotype was detected many times. The V and J genes are TRBV5-1 and TRBJ2-3; D is ambiguous. Germline-derived CDR1 and CDR2 are SGHRS and YFSETQ. The CDR3 sequence is 14 residues long. The V end was cut by 3 bases, the J end by 6 bases, with 14 bases between. The chain's CDR3 is CASSSNPLTDTQYF. In DNA form, the CDR3 reads TGCGCCAGCAGCTCGAATCCACTAACCGATACGCAGTATTTT.

This clonotype was observed at least ten times. CDR3 loop: CASRPIPVQAAFF. In DNA, the CDR3 is TGCGCCAGCAGGCCAATTCCAGTTCAGGCCGCTTTCTTT. The rearrangement joins TRBV5-1 to TRBJ1-1; D call uncertain. Germline CDR1 and CDR2: SGHRS and YFSETQ. Trimming took off 5 bases at V and 11 bases at J, with 19 bases between the two ends. CDR3 length: 13 residues.

Ten or more counts support this clonotype. The chain uses TRBV10-2 and TRBJ2-1, with 13 bases that match TRBD2. CDR3 length: 17 residues. J lost 5 bases, V lost 2 bases, and 6 bases had no gene match. The germline CDR1 and CDR2 sequences are WSHSY and SAAADI. CDR3 bases: TGCGCCAGCAGTGAGGCGGGACTAGCGGGGCCGAACAATGAGCAGTTCTTC. Its translation: CASSEAGLAGPNNEQFF.

This clonotype showed up many times. The rearrangement joins TRBV12-3 or TRBV12-4 to TRBJ2-1; 11 nucleotides agree with TRBD2. Trimming cost V 5 bases and J 9 bases; bases outside gene matches: 6. The CDR3 runs 14 residues. CDR3 bases: TGTGCCAGCAGTCTTAGCGGGGGGGCTTTTGAGCAGTTCTTC. Residues: CASSLSGGAFEQFF.

The CDR3 DNA is TGCAGTGCTAGAGATTTGGCAGGGGTACGGGATTCACCCCTCCACTTT. Protein product: CSARDLAGVRDSPLHF. The gene calls are TRBV20-1 and TRBJ1-6; maybe TRBD1 (6 bases). CDR1 and CDR2 (germline): DFQATT, SNEGSKA (reference sequence). The CDR3 covers 16 residues. The V and J ends lost 0 bases and 8 bases respectively, with 17 bases between them.

This clonotype was recorded many times. The rearrangement uses TRBV27 and TRBJ2-7, with 8 bases identical to TRBD2. The germline gives CDR1 MNHEY, CDR2 SMNVEV (reference sequence). J gave up 3 bases and V 2 bases, and 12 bases lay outside the gene matches. The CDR3 has 17 amino acids. CDR3 sequence: CASSLLEREKTYYEQYF. CDR3 nucleotide sequence: TGTGCCAGCAGTTTACTGGAGCGGGAGAAAACTTACTACGAGCAGTACTTC.

This chain connects TRBV11-2 to TRBJ2-7; 8 positions agree with TRBD2. Germline-derived CDR1 and CDR2 are SGHAT and FQNNGV. The CDR3 contains 18 residues. Losses at the gene ends were 1 base for V and 4 bases for J; bases not matched to a gene: 15. CDR3 sequence (DNA): TGTGCCAGCAGCTTAGTTTCGAGCGGGAGTACAGGGTTGTACGAGCAGTACTTC. As protein: CASSLVSSGSTGLYEQYF.

This clonotype was observed at least ten times. The genes are TRBV2 and TRBJ2-1; 11 positions match TRBD2. V shed 1 base, J shed 7 bases, and the junction held 6 bases outside the gene matches. This CDR3 region has 16 residues. Per the germline V gene, CDR1 is SNHLY and CDR2 is FYNNEI. CDR3 residues: CASSEVRLAGGNEQFF. The CDR3 DNA sequence: TGTGCCAGCAGTGAAGTGCGGCTAGCGGGAGGTAATGAGCAGTTCTTC.

This rearrangement joins TRBV3-1 to TRBJ1-2; no clear D. V lost 5 bases, J lost 8 bases, and 9 bases lay in between. CDR3 length: 11 amino acids. Germline loops: CDR1 LGHDT, CDR2 YNNKEL (reference sequence). The CDR3 protein is CASSSPGGYTF. The CDR3, as DNA: TGTGCCAGCAGCTCTCCCGGCGGCTACACCTTC.

The chain carries TRBV5-1 and TRBJ1-2, with D possibly matching TRBD1 (6 bases). The CDR3 is made up of 13 amino acids. V was pared by 0 bases and J by 8 bases, with 11 bases between. Germline values: CDR1 SGHRS, CDR2 YFSETQ. CDR3: CASSLATGNGYTF. CDR3 DNA: TGCGCCAGCAGCTTGGCCACAGGGAACGGCTACACCTTC.

This chain uses TRBV3-1 with TRBJ2-7; D is possibly TRBD2 (5 bases). The CDR3 is 16 residues long. Looked up from germline, CDR1 is LGHDT and CDR2 is YNNKEL (reference sequence). Between the trimmed V and J ends, which lost 0 bases and 5 bases, there was a span of 17 bases. DNA of the CDR3: TGTGCCAGCAGCCAAGATACGGGCCAAGGGCGGGACGAGCAGTACTTC. It yields the protein CASSQDTGQGRDEQYF.

This clonotype occurred many times. The chain couples TRBV3-1 to TRBJ2-5; 10 nucleotides align to TRBD2. The trim removed 4 bases at V and 5 bases at J, leaving 7 bases unmatched. The CDR3 sequence is 15 residues long. CDR1 is LGHDT, CDR2 YNNKEL, per germline (reference sequence). This CDR3 is CASSPWTSGPETQYF. DNA of the CDR3: TGTGCCAGCAGCCCCTGGACTAGCGGTCCTGAGACCCAGTACTTC.

This clonotype was picked up many times. The CDR3 reads CASSQGGGASYNEQFF. CDR3 sequence (DNA): TGTGCCAGCAGTCAAGGGGGGGGGGCCTCCTACAATGAGCAGTTCTTC. This chain connects TRBV6-1 to TRBJ2-1; TRBD2 might be the D (7 bases). CDR1 is MNHNS, CDR2 SASEGT, per germline. V was clipped by 5 bases and J by 0 bases, with 14 bases between them. There are 16 residues in the CDR3.

This clonotype has ten or more counts. The chain employs TRBV6-2 or TRBV6-3 and TRBJ1-5; D may be TRBD1 (6 bases). There are 18 residues in the CDR3. Trimming cost V 0 bases and J 1 base, with 16 bases left between them. Germline V gene data show CDR1 as MNHEY and CDR2 as SVGEGT. The CDR3 protein is CASSYSKLGARSNQPQHF. The CDR3 DNA follows: TGTGCCAGCAGTTACTCGAAGTTGGGGGCGCGAAGCAATCAGCCCCAGCATTTT.

This rearrangement joins TRBV3-1 to TRBJ2-1; 11 positions match TRBD2. This CDR3 is 16 amino acids long. V shed 5 bases, J shed 9 bases, and the junction held 12 bases outside the gene matches. Per germline, CDR1 LGHDT and CDR2 YNNKEL (reference sequence). This chain's CDR3 is CASSARTSGSWGEQFF. As DNA, the CDR3 is TGTGCCAGCAGCGCTCGAACTAGCGGGAGCTGGGGTGAGCAGTTCTTC.

The chain employs TRBV11-2 and TRBJ2-1; D could derive from TRBD1 or TRBD2 (5 bases each). Between the trimmed V and J ends, which lost 1 base and 2 bases, there was a span of 18 bases. CDR1 and CDR2 from the germline V gene are SGHAT and FQNNGV. This CDR3 contains 18 residues. The CDR3 here is CASSLGDRPTKPYNEQFF. CDR3 DNA sequence: TGTGCCAGCAGCTTAGGGGACCGGCCGACCAAGCCCTACAATGAGCAGTTCTTC.